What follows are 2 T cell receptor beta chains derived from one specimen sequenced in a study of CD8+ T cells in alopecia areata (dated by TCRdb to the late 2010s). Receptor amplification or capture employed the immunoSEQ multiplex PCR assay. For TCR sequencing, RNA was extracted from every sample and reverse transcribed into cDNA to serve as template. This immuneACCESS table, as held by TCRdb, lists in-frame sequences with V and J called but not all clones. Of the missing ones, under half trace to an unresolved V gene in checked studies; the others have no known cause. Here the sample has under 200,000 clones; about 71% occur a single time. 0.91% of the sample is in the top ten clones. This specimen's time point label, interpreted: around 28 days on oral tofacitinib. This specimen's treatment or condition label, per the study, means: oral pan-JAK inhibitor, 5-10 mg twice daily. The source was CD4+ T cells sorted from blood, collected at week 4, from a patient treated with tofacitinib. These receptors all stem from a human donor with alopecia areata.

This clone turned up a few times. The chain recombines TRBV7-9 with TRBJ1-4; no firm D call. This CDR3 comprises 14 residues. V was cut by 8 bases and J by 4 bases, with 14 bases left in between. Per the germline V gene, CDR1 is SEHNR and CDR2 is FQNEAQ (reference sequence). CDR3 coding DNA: TGTGCCAGCGTGGTCTCGGCGGATAATGAAAAACTGTTTTTT. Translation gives CASVVSADNEKLFF.

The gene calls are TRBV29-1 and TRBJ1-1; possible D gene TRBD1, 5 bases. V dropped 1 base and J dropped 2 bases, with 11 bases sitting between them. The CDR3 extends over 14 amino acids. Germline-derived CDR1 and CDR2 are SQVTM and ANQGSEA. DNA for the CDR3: TGCAGCGTTGAAGGGACACAAAGAAACACTGAAGCTTTCTTT. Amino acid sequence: CSVEGTQRNTEAFF.